A single sample is the source of the 7 T cell receptor beta chains below, sequenced in a study of blood T cell repertoires in COVID-19. Only in-frame clones appear in the TCRdb table, and some are missing; sequencing was by immunoSEQ multiplex PCR. The sample has 250,000 to 350,000 clones, around 92% seen once; the top ten hold 5% to 7%. The sequencing sample was made of peripheral blood. These TCRs come from a man between 18 and 35 years old who had recovered from COVID-19.

This clone was seen once. The chain carries TRBV3-1 (or the pseudogene TRBV3-2) and TRBJ1-2; tentative D call: TRBD1 (6 bases). V was cut by 3 bases and J by 7 bases, with 21 bases left in between. CDR3 length: 16 residues. Germline V gene data show CDR1 as LGHDT and CDR2 as YNNKEL (reference sequence). This CDR3 is CASSHDPEQGFFGYTF. CDR3 bases: TGTGCCAGCAGCCACGACCCGGAACAGGGTTTCTTTGGCTACACCTTC.

This clone was counted once. The V and J genes are TRBV30 and TRBJ2-1; TRBD2 aligns across 8 bases. This CDR3 is built from 15 residues. V gave up 1 base and J gave up 4 bases; unmatched junction bases: 6. In germline, CDR1 is GTSNPN, CDR2 SVGIG (reference sequence). The CDR3 protein is CAWSEGLAGYNEQFF. The CDR3, as DNA: TGTGCCTGGAGTGAAGGGCTAGCGGGTTACAATGAGCAGTTCTTC.

The genes are TRBV28 and TRBJ2-6; a possible D gene is TRBD1 (6 bases). CDR3 length: 14 amino acids. The germline V gene has CDR1 MDHEN and CDR2 SYDVKM. The V end was cut by 3 bases, the J end by 4 bases, with 7 bases between. Written as DNA, the CDR3 is TGTGCCAGCAGTTTCACAGGGGGGGCCAACGTCCTGACTTTC. As protein: CASSFTGGANVLTF.

The DNA of the CDR3 is TGTGCCATCAGTGACCTCGTGAGAGATACGCAGTATTTT. It is translated as CAISDLVRDTQYF. This chain links TRBV10-3 with TRBJ2-3; D call uncertain. The germline V and J ends were trimmed by 3 bases and 5 bases, with 9 bases remaining between them. The CDR3 is 13 residues long. Germline V gene data show CDR1 as ENHRY and CDR2 as SYGVKD.

This chain links TRBV7-9 with TRBJ2-7, with 9 bases that match TRBD2. Germline V gives CDR1 SEHNR, CDR2 FQNEAQ (reference sequence). The CDR3 is 17 amino acids. V lost 5 bases to trimming and J lost 3 bases; unmatched junction nucleotides: 14. The CDR3 is CASSPRLWREGRYEQYF. DNA of the CDR3: TGTGCCAGCAGCCCCCGCCTGTGGCGGGAGGGCCGCTACGAGCAGTACTTC.

The V call is TRBV3-1 (or the pseudogene TRBV3-2), the J call TRBJ2-7; 7 bases are a match to TRBD1. The CDR3 is made up of 14 amino acids. The V gene's germline CDR1 is LGHDT and CDR2 YNNKEL (reference sequence). J gave up 3 bases and V 4 bases, and 6 bases lay outside the gene matches. CDR3 residues: CASSRETGSYEQYF. In DNA, the CDR3 is TGTGCCAGCAGCCGAGAGACAGGGAGCTACGAGCAGTACTTC.

V and J are TRBV2 and TRBJ2-7, with 9 bases that match TRBD1. J gave up 5 bases and V 6 bases, and 8 bases lay outside the gene matches. Germline V gene sequence: CDR1 SNHLY, CDR2 FYNNEI. This CDR3 is built from 14 residues. CDR3 loop: CASRGDRARDEQYF. CDR3 nucleotide sequence: TGTGCCAGCAGAGGGGACAGGGCCAGGGACGAGCAGTACTTC.